Below, 27 T cell receptor beta chains from the same sample are listed, as sequenced in a study of cytomegalovirus exposure and HLA in healthy donors (dated by TCRdb to 2017 to 2019). The library was produced with the immunoSEQ multiplex PCR assay. The multiplex PCR relied on a mix of 60 forward primers for TCR Vbeta segments and 13 reverse primers for TCR Jbeta segments. Sourced from immuneACCESS, this table was stored by TCRdb with only in-frame sequences that have V and J called. A share of the clones is absent; for the studies checked, an unresolved V gene accounts for under half, and the remainder has no known explanation. The sample has approximately 200,000 clones on record, less than 85% of them singletons. The top ten hold over 1.5% of the sample. What was sequenced was PBMCs. The receptors stem from a girl aged 10-17 years in good health and CMV-seropositive.

The chain combines TRBV5-1 with TRBJ1-3, with D hard to call. CDR1 and CDR2 from the germline V gene are SGHRS and YFSETQ. V dropped 1 base and J dropped 0 bases, with 11 bases sitting between them. The CDR3 loop spans 16 amino acids. Written as DNA, the CDR3 is TGCGCCAGCAGCTTGCAGTCAGTGATCTCTGGAAACACCATATATTTT. This sequence encodes CASSLQSVISGNTIYF.

This chain links TRBV19 with TRBJ1-2, with TRBD1 identical over 7 bases. Germline CDR1 is LNHDA and CDR2 is SQIVND (reference sequence). CDR3 length: 14 residues. The trim removed 3 bases at V and 8 bases at J, leaving 9 bases unmatched. DNA for the CDR3: TGTGCCAGTAGTATTGCAGGGGGGTCGAGCGGCTACACCTTC. The encoded protein is CASSIAGGSSGYTF.

The chain carries TRBV11-2 and TRBJ2-2; possible D gene TRBD1, 6 bases. The germline V gene has CDR1 SGHAT and CDR2 FQNNGV. There are 14 residues in the CDR3. The V end lost 5 bases, the J end lost 6 bases, and 13 bases lay between the germline ends. In DNA, the CDR3 is TGTGCCAGCAGCCCCCGGACAGTCGCCGGGGAGCTGTTTTTT. Its translation: CASSPRTVAGELFF.

The CDR3: CASSYFTLSGTDTQYF. CDR3 coding DNA: TGTGCCAGCAGTTATTTTACTCTCAGCGGCACAGATACGCAGTATTTT. The chain recombines TRBV6-6 with TRBJ2-3; D is uncertain. CDR3 size: 16 residues. Germline V lookup: CDR1 MNHNY, CDR2 SVGAGI (reference sequence). Deletions cut 3 bases from V and 1 base from J, with 14 bases between.

The chain employs TRBV4-3 and TRBJ2-4, with TRBD1 as a possible D gene (5 bases). The CDR3 extends over 17 amino acids. V was pared by 1 base and J by 0 bases, with 13 bases between. CDR1 is LGHNA and CDR2 is YSLEER in the germline V gene. This CDR3 is CASSQGLEGEAKNIQYF. The CDR3 nucleotides read TGCGCCAGCAGCCAAGGGTTGGAAGGGGAAGCCAAAAACATTCAGTACTTC.

The chain joins TRBV6-5 to TRBJ2-5, with TRBD2 matching over 12 bases. The J call may be wrong; the DNA end is better matched by TRBJ2-7. This CDR3 has 16 amino acids. Germline V gene sequence: CDR1 MNHEY, CDR2 SVGAGI. CDR3 DNA sequence: TGTGCCAGCAGTTTAACTAGCGGGGGGTCTGGGTACGAGCAGTACTTC. Protein sequence: CASSLTSGGSGYEQYF.

This rearrangement joins TRBV2 to TRBJ1-4; D is ambiguous. With 3 bases removed from V and 7 bases from J, the gap between germline ends came to 9 bases. The germline CDR1 and CDR2 sequences are SNHLY and FYNNEI. This CDR3 is built from 13 residues. As DNA, the CDR3 is TGTGCCAGCAGTGATTCCCGGGTTGAAAAACTGTTTTTT. Amino acids: CASSDSRVEKLFF.

The chain is built from TRBV7-8 and TRBJ2-7; D gene ambiguous. This CDR3 contains 15 residues. Germline values: CDR1 SGHVS, CDR2 FQNEAQ. Trimming pared 1 base from V and 3 bases from J, leaving 13 bases between. CDR3: CASSLEAGTDYEQYF. The CDR3 DNA sequence: TGTGCCAGCAGCTTAGAGGCAGGAACAGACTACGAGCAGTACTTC.

The rearrangement uses TRBV19 and TRBJ1-1; 9 bases map to TRBD1. Trimming removed 3 bases from V and 1 base from J; junction bases left unmatched: 3. The CDR3 has 15 residues. Per the germline V gene, CDR1 is LNHDA and CDR2 is SQIVND (reference sequence). CDR3: CASSMLTGGNTEAFF. Here the CDR3 DNA reads TGTGCCAGTAGTATGTTGACAGGGGGGAACACTGAAGCTTTCTTT.

The rearrangement links TRBV2 to TRBJ2-1; 12 bases align to TRBD2. This CDR3 contains 15 residues. Germline trimming cut 4 bases from V and 5 bases from J; bases unmatched to any gene: 3. Germline lookup yields CDR1 SNHLY and CDR2 FYNNEI. CDR3 in amino acids: CASSGTSGANNEQFF. CDR3 in DNA: TGTGCCAGCAGTGGGACTAGCGGGGCAAACAATGAGCAGTTCTTC. The entire variable domain, with the rest obtained from reference TRBV2 and TRBJ2-1, is as follows: EPEVTQTPSHQVTQMGQEVILRCVPISNHLYFYWYRQILGQKVEFLVSFYNNEISEKSEIFDDQFSVERPDGSNFTLKIRSTKLEDSAMYFCASSGTSGANNEQFFGPGTRLTVL.

The chain links TRBV2 to TRBJ2-1, with D tentatively TRBD1 (6 bases). Germline V gene data show CDR1 as SNHLY and CDR2 as FYNNEI. V lost 6 bases to trimming and J lost 6 bases, with 12 bases between them. The CDR3 sequence is 13 residues long. The CDR3 DNA is TGTGCCAGCAGCCGCCCAGGGGTCAATGAGCAGTTCTTC. Amino acid sequence: CASSRPGVNEQFF.

The chain combines TRBV4-1 with TRBJ2-7, with 9 bases lining up with TRBD2. The CDR3 contains 15 residues. The V segment lost 4 bases and the J segment 3 bases; nucleotides outside the gene matches: 7. The V gene's germline CDR1 is MGHRA and CDR2 YSYEKL. The CDR3 loop reads CASSPRYSGGYEQYF. The CDR3 DNA is TGCGCCAGCAGCCCGCGATATAGCGGGGGCTACGAGCAGTACTTC.

V gene TRBV7-8 combines with J gene TRBJ2-7; 8 nucleotides agree with TRBD1. V was clipped by 4 bases and J by 4 bases; unmatched bases: 6. Germline V gene lookup returns CDR1 SGHVS and CDR2 FQNEAQ. CDR3 size: 14 residues. The CDR3 loop reads CASSSGQGDYEQYF. Here the CDR3 DNA reads TGTGCCAGCAGCTCAGGACAGGGAGATTACGAGCAGTACTTC.

This clone appeared once. V is TRBV5-1 and J is TRBJ2-7; possibly TRBD1 for D (6 bases). Germline V gene sequence: CDR1 SGHRS, CDR2 YFSETQ. This CDR3 region has 13 residues. Deletions cut 4 bases from V and 0 bases from J, with 8 bases between. In DNA form, the CDR3 reads TGCGCCAGCAGCCCGGACAGCTCCTACGAGCAGTACTTC. It yields the protein CASSPDSSYEQYF.

CDR3 amino acids: CASSLSGGVDEKLFF. The DNA for the CDR3 is TGTGCCAGCAGCTTGTCTGGGGGGGTGGACGAAAAACTGTTTTTT. J is TRBJ1-4 and V is TRBV5-5; a weak D match, TRBD1 (5 bases). This CDR3 comprises 15 residues. V was clipped by 1 base and J by 8 bases, with 15 bases between them. Germline V CDR1 and CDR2: SGHKS, YYEKEE (reference sequence).

The J gene is TRBJ1-2, the V gene TRBV6-5, with TRBD1 identical over 7 bases. With V trimmed by 6 bases and J by 4 bases, 8 bases remained unmatched. This CDR3 has 14 amino acids. CDR1 and CDR2 (germline): MNHEY, SVGAGI. CDR3 protein: CASSPGTAPYGYTF. The CDR3 DNA reads TGTGCCAGCAGCCCCGGGACAGCACCCTATGGCTACACCTTC.

This clone has only one observation. V gene TRBV2 combines with J gene TRBJ1-5, with D possibly TRBD1 on 6 matching bases. Germline V gives CDR1 SNHLY, CDR2 FYNNEI. This CDR3 has 13 residues. Trimming shortened V by 7 bases and J by 7 bases, and 14 bases separated the two germline ends. Here the CDR3 DNA reads TGTGCCAGCAAGCAGGGGAGGGACCAGCCCCAGCATTTT. Protein: CASKQGRDQPQHF.

This clone is a singleton in its sample. The chain couples TRBV14 to TRBJ1-1, with TRBD1 matching 7 bases. CDR3 length: 16 residues. CDR1 is SGHDN and CDR2 is FVKESK in the germline V gene. Unmatched junction bases numbered 13, after V lost 4 bases and J lost 5 bases. This CDR3 is CASSRDRASPWTEAFF. The CDR3 nucleotides are TGTGCCAGCAGCCGTGACAGGGCCTCGCCGTGGACTGAAGCTTTCTTT.

The chain combines TRBV27 with TRBJ2-1; D ambiguous. The CDR3 totals 16 residues. V was cut by 3 bases and J by 2 bases, with 14 bases left in between. CDR1 MNHEY and CDR2 SMNVEV come from the germline V gene (reference sequence). The CDR3 DNA reads TGTGCCAGCAGTTTGGATACAGTCCCCACCTACAATGAGCAGTTCTTC. The encoded protein is CASSLDTVPTYNEQFF.

The chain combines TRBV7-9 with TRBJ2-3; 8 nucleotides line up with TRBD2. Germline values: CDR1 SEHNR, CDR2 FQNEAQ (reference sequence). The CDR3 loop spans 16 amino acids. V was clipped by 1 base and J by 6 bases; unmatched bases: 9. CDR3 residues: CASSLGGGLQMDTQYF. Here the CDR3 DNA reads TGTGCCAGCAGCTTAGGCGGGGGGCTACAGATGGATACGCAGTATTTT. The variable domain in full, with the rest retrieved from reference TRBV7-9 and TRBJ2-3, is DTGVSQNPRHKITKRGQNVTFRCDPISEHNRLYWYRQTLGQGPEFLTYFQNEAQLEKSRLLSDRFSAERPKGSFSTLEIQRTEQGDSAMYLCASSLGGGLQMDTQYFGPGTRLTVL.

The rearrangement links TRBV11-3 to TRBJ2-5; D not resolved. The CDR3 totals 12 residues. The V end lost 5 bases, the J end lost 1 base, and 5 bases lay between the germline ends. Germline assignment: CDR1 SGHNT and CDR2 YENEEA. The CDR3 reads CASSPRQETQYF. CDR3 nucleotide sequence: TGTGCCAGCAGCCCCCGCCAAGAGACCCAGTACTTC.

The V call is TRBV4-3, the J call TRBJ2-2, with D possibly matching TRBD1 (6 bases). CDR3 length: 16 amino acids. Trimming stripped 0 bases from V and 7 bases from J, with 15 bases between. The germline V gene has CDR1 LGHNA and CDR2 YSLEER. The CDR3, as DNA: TGCGCCAGCAGCCAAGAGACCAGGGGACAAAGCGGGGAGCTGTTTTTT. Encoded protein: CASSQETRGQSGELFF.

This chain joins TRBV18 and TRBJ1-1; D is ambiguous. The V and J ends lost 6 bases and 0 bases respectively, with 14 bases between them. The CDR3 sequence is 15 residues long. CDR1 and CDR2 (germline): KGHSH, LQKENI. The CDR3 protein is CASSSSEDVNTEAFF. The CDR3 coding sequence is TGTGCCAGCTCGTCTTCGGAGGACGTGAACACTGAAGCTTTCTTT.

V is TRBV5-1 and J is TRBJ2-5; 16 bases map to TRBD2. CDR1 SGHRS and CDR2 YFSETQ come from the germline V gene. This CDR3 region has 20 residues. The ends lost 4 bases at V and 2 bases at J; junction bases unmatched: 14. CDR3 amino acids: CASSKGLAGGPGLVQETQYF. The CDR3, as DNA: TGCGCCAGCAGCAAGGGACTAGCGGGGGGGCCAGGCTTAGTACAAGAGACCCAGTACTTC.

The chain employs TRBV2 and TRBJ2-5, with TRBD2 identical over 9 bases. The V gene end was trimmed by 4 bases and the J gene end by 5 bases; junction bases not matched to a gene: 8. Per the germline V gene, CDR1 is SNHLY and CDR2 is FYNNEI. The CDR3 runs 15 residues. CDR3 sequence (DNA): TGTGCCAGCAGTGCGCCAGCGGGGGGTAAGGAGACCCAGTACTTC. Its translation: CASSAPAGGKETQYF.

The genes are TRBV11-2 and TRBJ2-3; 16 bases fit TRBD2. The V gene's germline CDR1 is SGHAT and CDR2 FQNNGV. Unmatched junction bases numbered 15, after V lost 5 bases and J lost 7 bases. The CDR3 runs to 19 residues. The CDR3 nucleotides read TGTGCCAGCAGCGCAACCCTCGGGACTAGCGGGGGGGCCGGGAATACGCAGTATTTT. Its translation: CASSATLGTSGGAGNTQYF. Together with reference TRBV11-2 and TRBJ2-3, the CDR3 gives the full variable domain: EAGVAQSPRYKIIEKRQSVAFWCNPISGHATLYWYQQILGQGPKLLIQFQNNGVVDDSQLPKDRFSAERLKGVDSTLKIQPAKLEDSAVYLCASSATLGTSGGAGNTQYFGPGTRLTVL.

The chain uses TRBV19 and TRBJ2-2; a weak D match, TRBD2 (6 bases). The CDR3 covers 17 residues. In germline, CDR1 is LNHDA, CDR2 SQIVND (reference sequence). The ends were cut back, 6 bases at V and 2 bases at J, with 19 bases in the middle. The CDR3 loop reads CASRPPTGAGNTGELFF. DNA for the CDR3: TGTGCCAGTAGACCACCCACGGGAGCCGGTAACACCGGGGAGCTGTTTTTT.